Listed below are T cell receptor beta chains from one sample, sequenced in a study of cytomegalovirus exposure and HLA in healthy donors. Here immunoSEQ multiplex PCR was the method, and the copy in TCRdb shows in-frame clones only, minus some. The sample data list around 42,000 clones. The sequenced material came from PBMCs. The receptors shown here come from a man aged 25-45 years in good health and CMV-seronegative. Both conserved end residues are part of each CDR3. A D gene is named only where the DNA matches it firmly. Rows give clone size only sometimes, using once, few, many, or a class for an expanded clone.

DNA	CDR3	size	V	J	D
TGTGCCAGCGGAGGACTCCCAGGAGCCGAGCAGTACTTC	CASGGLPGAEQYF	.	TRBV6-5	TRBJ2-7	.
TGTGCCAGCAGCTTGCCAGGGGGCGACTATGGCTACACCTTC	CASSLPGGDYGYTF	.	TRBV5-6	TRBJ1-2	TRBD1
TGCGCCAGCAGCCAAAGACTAGCGGGAGGAGATACGCAGTATTTT	CASSQRLAGGDTQYF	.	TRBV4-3	TRBJ2-3	TRBD2
TGCAGCGTTGCTCTGGCCAACTACGAGCAGTACTTC	CSVALANYEQYF	.	TRBV29-1	TRBJ2-7	.
TGTGCCAGCAGCCGCAATCCGGGACAACTAAGCTACGAGCAGTACTTC	CASSRNPGQLSYEQYF	.	TRBV4-2	TRBJ2-7	.
TGTGCCAGCAGCTTAGGTCGGGCGGGACAGAAGAATTCACCCCTCCACTTT	CASSLGRAGQKNSPLHF	.	TRBV11-2	TRBJ1-6	TRBD1
TGTGCCAGCAGTTCCCGGGACAGGGGAGAAAAACTGTTTTTT	CASSSRDRGEKLFF	.	TRBV7-9	TRBJ1-4	TRBD1
TGCGCCAGCAGCCAAGCCGGAACAGGGGGCAATGGCTACACCTTC	CASSQAGTGGNGYTF	.	TRBV4-3	TRBJ1-2	TRBD1
TGTGCCAGCAGCGTAGGTGTAGCGGTAACTAGCACAGATACGCAGTATTTT	CASSVGVAVTSTDTQYF	.	TRBV7-6	TRBJ2-3	.
TGTGCCAGCAGCTTAGGGGACAGGGGAAATCAGCCCCAGCATTTT	CASSLGDRGNQPQHF	.	TRBV11-2	TRBJ1-5	TRBD1
TGCGCCAGCAGCCAAGTACCTATAGCGGAGCACACCGGGGAGCTGTTTTTT	CASSQVPIAEHTGELFF	.	TRBV4-1	TRBJ2-2	.
TGTGCCAGCAGCCCGGGACTAGCGGGAGCGGACACCGGGGAGCTGTTTTTT	CASSPGLAGADTGELFF	.	TRBV5-4	TRBJ2-2	TRBD2
TGTGCCAGCTCACCACCGGAGGGCAGGAACTATGGCTACACCTTC	CASSPPEGRNYGYTF	.	TRBV18	TRBJ1-2	.
TGTGCCAGCTCACGACGGGGGGGGGAGAACACTGAAGCTTTCTTT	CASSRRGGENTEAFF	.	TRBV18	TRBJ1-1	.
TGCGCCAGCAGCCAAGAGGGGGCAGAGACCCAGTACTTC	CASSQEGAETQYF	.	TRBV4-3	TRBJ2-5	.
TGCGCCAGCAGCTGGGGGGATCGGGAGCAGTACTTC	CASSWGDREQYF	.	TRBV5-1	TRBJ2-7	.
TGTGCCAGCAGCCCCCTCCCCGCTAGCGGGTACGAGCAGTACTTC	CASSPLPASGYEQYF	.	TRBV6-5	TRBJ2-7	TRBD2
TGCGCCAGCAGTGGGGGACAGAGTTACGAGCAGTACTTC	CASSGGQSYEQYF	.	TRBV10-2	TRBJ2-7	TRBD1
TGTGCCAGCAGCCCAACAGGGGGCACTGAAGCTTTCTTT	CASSPTGGTEAFF	.	TRBV7-9	TRBJ1-1	TRBD1
TGTGCCAGCAGCCAACTTGACAGCGCAACTAATGAAAAACTGTTTTTT	CASSQLDSATNEKLFF	.	TRBV4-2	TRBJ1-4	.
TGTGCCAGCACCGTGACAGGTGGGACCGGGGAGCTGTTTTTT	CASTVTGGTGELFF	.	TRBV27	TRBJ2-2	.
TGCGCCAGCAGCCCGACAGGGTCTACCTCCTACGAGCAGTACTTC	CASSPTGSTSYEQYF	.	TRBV5-1	TRBJ2-7	TRBD1
TGCGCCAGCAGCTTGACAGGGGGGCACGAGCAGTACTTC	CASSLTGGHEQYF	.	TRBV5-1	TRBJ2-7	TRBD1
TGTGCCAGCAGTGACTCGGGAGCGGGAGGGCCGGATGAGCAGTTCTTC	CASSDSGAGGPDEQFF	medium-sized	TRBV6-4	TRBJ2-1	TRBD2
TGCGCCAGCTGCGGACAGGGGGCCAACAATGAGCAGTTCTTC	CASCGQGANNEQFF	.	TRBV5-1	TRBJ2-1	TRBD1
TGTGCCCACGGACCAGGGGCCTTC	CAHGPGAF	.	TRBV30	TRBJ1-2	.
TGCAGCGTTGCTTCGGGAGAAGATGATACGCAGTATTTT	CSVASGEDDTQYF	.	TRBV29-1	TRBJ2-3	.
TGTGCCAGCAGCTTGCGGGAGAGGGCCGGGGAGCTGTTTTTT	CASSLRERAGELFF	.	TRBV7-9	TRBJ2-2	TRBD2